The TCR beta chain described here comes from a study of graft-versus-host responses after intestinal transplantation (dated by TCRdb to the early 2020s). With respect to the entire study: Multivisceral, liver-intestinal, or isolated intestinal transplants were received by the recipients. Anti-thymocyte globulin induction was given to all recipients, followed by maintenance tacrolimus and steroids for about 3 years. Bulk TCR-beta CDR3 sequencing was used to track graft-versus-host and host-versus-graft alloreactive T cell clones in the graft, circulation and bone marrow after intestinal transplantation. Alloreactive clones were identified by sequencing pre-transplant mixed lymphocyte reaction products and comparing these products with unstimulated pre-transplant donor and recipient T cells. Of the roughly 25 intestinal transplant recipients enrolled in the cohort, one of whom was a retransplant, a few patients without pretransplant specimens were excluded. Donor T cell macrochimerism was defined as a peak of at least 4% donor T cells among recipient peripheral blood mononuclear cells. Instead of going to the commercial service, samples from a few later patients were sequenced in-house on an Illumina MiSeq and processed with MiXCR. The paper's findings and limits, for the study overall: Conclusions were limited by the relatively low number and heterogeneity of intestinal transplant patients. GvH clones were detected in recipient bone marrow, and some appeared earlier in ileal mucosa or blood, consistent with an intestinal mucosal origin. Peak levels of circulating GvH clones were associated with declines in HvG clones early after transplant. High GvH to HvG T cell clonal ratios were observed in the allografts of patients with donor T cell macrochimerism.

The sample's time point label, in plain terms: cells obtained before transplantation from donor or recipient. CD3+CD4+ and CD3+CD8+ populations were FACS-sorted from unstimulated pre-transplant donor and recipient cells taken from spleen or lymph nodes. In the case of this clone: Its antigen is not yet known. No per-base quality is available; no much larger clone lies one base away.

V gives up 4 bases and J gives up 3 bases, and the segment between their germline ends measures 7 bases. CDR1 and CDR2 are drawn from the germline V gene: SGHDT, YYEEEE. The CDR3, cysteine through phenylalanine, is 12 amino acids long. Only the CDR3 part of the read is kept: 36 bases, read in frame from the first base. Libraries were made using the immunoSEQ multiplex PCR assay. For most patients, genomic DNA was isolated using the Qiagen DNeasy Blood and Tissue Kit and was shipped frozen to Adaptive Biotechnologies for TCR sequencing. For most patients, genomic DNA was subjected to high-throughput TCR-beta CDR3 sequencing by Adaptive Biotechnologies. In the authors' own workflow: TCR sequencing data were retrieved from Adaptive's ImmunoSEQ software for around 18 patients, whereas three other patients were processed with MiXCR and VDJtools. CD4 versus CD8 sorting errors were corrected by removing sequences found in both subsets at a frequency ratio below 5:1. CDR3 nucleotide sequences shared between donor and recipient were removed because the origin of such sequences could not be assigned. To count as alloreactive, a clone needed at least 2-fold expansion over unstimulated cells and a minimum CFSE-low frequency of 0.002% (template counts) or 0.001% (read counts). Clones detected in sequenced pre-transplant spleen, lymph node, or MLR CFSE-low populations of the donor or recipient were defined as mappable. Cumulative frequency of alloreactive clones was calculated as a percentage of all sequences weighted by copy number. This immuneACCESS table, as held by TCRdb, lists in-frame sequences with V and J called but not all clones. Of the missing ones, under half trace to an unresolved V gene in checked studies; the others have no known cause. V and J calls and clone size are given by that table; D and trimming were obtained from the DNA. The sample profile shows over 70,000 clones; under 85% of them were found once. The ten most abundant clones make up roughly 15% of the sample.

The material was unstimulated CD8+ T cells sorted from spleen or lymph node cells, obtained before intestinal transplant. In this chain, TRBV5-6 is recombined with TRBJ1-1, and possibly TRBD1, on 5 matching bases. This TCR was recovered from a human donor who received an intestinal transplant. The DNA sequence follows: TGTGCCAGCAGCCCGGGGGACACTGAAGCTTTCTTT. It translates as CASSPGDTEAFF.